This T cell receptor beta chain was identified in a study of blood T cells in healthy people across ages. Then a second PCR, running roughly 7 to 11 cycles, was carried out with a sample-barcoded 5' primer and a J-beta primer mix. TCRdb reprocessed the 5' RACE reads with MiXCR, giving one entry per CDR3 protein. The sample yields 1.5 million to 2 million distinct CDR3 sequences, about two fifths seen once. Germline V lookup: CDR1 PRHDT, CDR2 FYEKMQ (reference sequence). This CDR3 has 13 residues. Trimming pared 5 bases from V and 9 bases from J, leaving 11 bases between. The chain has TRBV13 and TRBJ1-6; TRBD1 is a possible D gene (6 bases). The specimen sequenced was blood. The clonotype was recovered from a human donor in good health. Here the CDR3 reads CASSPEGGSPLHF. Here the CDR3 DNA reads TGTGCCAGCAGCCCCGAAGGGGGTTCACCCCTCCACTTT.